A selection of T cell receptor beta chains follows, all from one sample in a study of glioma-infiltrating T cells. TCRdb processed the multiplex PCR reads anew with MiXCR; each CDR3 protein has one entry. The sample lists around 170,000 distinct CDR3 sequences, 43% occurring once. Sequenced input: glioma tissue, nonneoplastic brain tissue, or PBMCs (not recorded which). The receptors shown here come from a human donor with low-grade glioma or glioblastoma, undergoing nonglioma brain surgery, or in good health (not recorded which). CDR3s include the opening cysteine and the closing phenylalanine or tryptophan.

J,V,length,CDR3
TRBJ1-3,TRBV20-1,10,CSAIGNTIYF
TRBJ2-3,TRBV4-1,16,CASSQVSSGSTDTQYF
TRBJ1-3,TRBV28,15,CASSSRRRSGNTMYF
TRBJ2-3,TRBV10-3,17,CAISEPTGQRAFHTQYF
TRBJ2-1,TRBV5-6,15,CASSFSGRPYNEQFF
TRBJ2-1,TRBV13,16,CASSTVTSGENNEQFF
TRBJ2-3,TRBV11-2,14,CASSLVRTADTQYF
TRBJ1-1,TRBV3-1,14,CASSQVSRQGEAFF
TRBJ2-1,TRBV24-1,11,CATGPLNEKFF
TRBJ1-1,TRBV6-2/TRBV6-3,15,CASSLMERLNTEDFF
TRBJ2-3,TRBV7-6,17,CASSPRERLRGTDTQYF
TRBJ1-1,TRBV20-1,11,CSARRTTEAFF
TRBJ2-1,TRBV18,15,CASSPQSGSFNEQFF
TRBJ1-2,TRBV29-1,11,CSFTPDYGYTF
TRBJ2-3,TRBV6-4,13,CASSGQEGRTQYF
TRBJ1-1,TRBV2,13,CASSADRDTEAFF
TRBJ2-1,TRBV2,12,CASSESVYEQFF
TRBJ2-1,TRBV28,17,CASSLNSGIGAYNEQFF
TRBJ1-5,TRBV5-1,19,CASSLYPPGQGIAHQPQHF
TRBJ2-7,TRBV7-9,14,CASSPRTGNDEQYF
TRBJ1-5,TRBV27,16,CASSQDMPTVHQPQHF
TRBJ1-5,TRBV27,19,CASSLSILLWDRENQPQHF
TRBJ2-3,TRBV7-9,16,CASSLAAGGPVDTQYF
TRBJ2-2,TRBV24-1,16,CATSVRGAKGTGELFF
TRBJ2-1,TRBV2,13,CASSEEAYNEQFF
TRBJ2-7,TRBV7-9,13,CASSEGFQTEQYF
TRBJ2-7,TRBV6-2/TRBV6-3,14,CASSYGGWMARQYF
TRBJ2-1,TRBV28,14,CASRVQGLYNEQFF
TRBJ2-1,TRBV29-1,12,CSVVGRLHEQFF
TRBJ2-1,TRBV9,15,CASSALSESDHEQFF
TRBJ2-5,TRBV20-1,12,CSARPFQETQYF
TRBJ2-2,TRBV7-2,11,CASQAGGYLFF
TRBJ2-1,TRBV4-2,16,CASSDPGPGGHNEQFF
TRBJ2-3,TRBV27,16,CASIGGKGGGRYTHYF
TRBJ2-3,TRBV24-1,12,CATSVMGSTQYF
TRBJ2-3,TRBV5-5,17,CASSLGNRGRAPDTQYF
TRBJ1-2,TRBV7-3,13,CASSSTGGNGYTF
TRBJ2-7,TRBV27,12,CASSPSEREQYF
TRBJ2-1,TRBV7-6,13,CASSLAVRGEQFF
TRBJ2-2,TRBV7-2,14,CASSWGGQTGELFF
TRBJ1-3,TRBV29-1,14,CSVWGAGTVNTIYF
TRBJ2-1,TRBV5-1,17,CASSLEASWRRNNEQFF
TRBJ1-3,TRBV4-1,17,CASSQSARGLSGNTIYF
TRBJ2-2,TRBV7-2,17,CASSLLAGAGSTGELFF
TRBJ2-1,TRBV2,16,CASRMGTTSGTNEQFF
TRBJ2-3,TRBV14,14,CASSDQLGTDTQYF
TRBJ2-3,TRBV5-1,14,CASSHYMGTDKQYF
TRBJ2-1,TRBV11-2,18,CASSFQSLALFTHNEQFF
TRBJ2-7,TRBV27,13,CASSSGVYYEQYF
TRBJ2-1,TRBV16,13,CASIPRPGNEQFF
TRBJ2-3,TRBV6-1,16,CAISVVGLAESGQQYF
TRBJ1-6,TRBV28,12,CAIRQRNSTLHF
TRBJ2-7,TRBV6-1,12,CASTANSYEQYF
TRBJ2-3,TRBV19,11,CASSIADTQYF
TRBJ2-3,TRBV7-9,15,CASSFSAGYTDTQYF
TRBJ1-5,TRBV19,16,CASSAIQGNSNQPQHF